This entry describes one TCR beta chain. The antigen it binds to is not known. No qualities accompany the bases; no much larger clone lies one base away. This record belongs to a study of blood T cell repertoires in COVID-19 (dated by TCRdb to between 2020 and 2021). About the full investigation: Collaborator samples came from the United States, Italy and Spain and covered acute and convalescent phases of COVID-19. Where available, HLA class I and class II types were obtained from metadata supplied by the sample provider rather than from assay-based typing. The samples were drawn from two sources: the first 160 participants of the ongoing ImmuneRACE study, and approximately 1,300 subjects contributed by 6 global collaborators. The sample metadata nearly always contained a de-identified subject ID, COVID-19 status, age in years and sex. A freely available public database, intended as a resource for researchers studying the immune response to SARS-CoV-2, is where the repertoires were released. The material from the prospective study consisted of cDNA or gDNA derived from T cells, B-cell-depleted T cells, or PBMCs. The dataset comprised deeply sampled blood TCRbeta repertoires from subjects exposed to, actively infected with, or recovered from COVID-19.

TCRbeta CDR3 regions were amplified from genomic DNA by means of the immunoSEQ Assay, a bias-controlled multiplex PCR. Under the source paper's analysis protocol: The number of nucleated cells in each sample was estimated by amplification of reference gene primers within the assay. Sequence reads were collapsed and filtered to measure the absolute abundance of every unique TCRbeta CDR3 rearrangement. For each sample, productive Simpson clonality was calculated by taking the square root of Simpson's diversity index across productive rearrangements. The clones in this table, taken by TCRdb from immuneACCESS, are in-frame only. Not every clone is retained; where verified, under half of the shortfall comes from an unresolved V gene, and the cause of the rest is unknown. The D gene and trimming were derived from the DNA, and the V and J assignments and clone size from that table. For this sample the table gives 230,000 or so clones, of which more than 70% were detected only once. The ten largest clones capture roughly 8.7% of the sample.

What the authors observed across the whole study: The amount of clinical and demographic metadata varied by source and participant and was provided uncurated.

Collaborating institutions collected whole blood in K2EDTA tubes following their own protocols. For TCRbeta analysis, collaborators shipped samples in one of three forms: frozen whole blood, isolated PBMCs, or DNA extracted from either of those sample types. The sequence came from a man aged 40-49 years with active or convalescent COVID-19. The sample taken for sequencing was peripheral blood.

The CDR3 reads CASSQGLASSSYNEQFF. In nucleotides, the sequence is TGCGCCAGCAGCCAAGGTCTAGCTTCGAGCTCCTACAATGAGCAGTTCTTC. The sequence is built from TRBV4-1 and TRBJ2-1, and perhaps TRBD2 as D gene, on 5 matching bases. From cysteine to phenylalanine, the CDR3 is 17 amino acids long. Only the CDR3 region is kept as DNA, spanning 51 bases read in frame from base 1. Between the V and J ends, shortened by 1 base and 0 bases respectively, the junction contains 13 bases. CDR1 and CDR2, per the germline V gene, are MGHRA and YSYEKL.